Below, 10 T cell receptor beta chains from the same sample are listed, as sequenced in a study of cytomegalovirus exposure and HLA in healthy donors. The primer mix had 60 Vbeta and 13 Jbeta primers. The data were produced by immunoSEQ multiplex PCR, yet TCRdb's version contains in-frame clones alone and is incomplete. Of 75,000 to 90,000 clones in the sample, around 77% were seen once. What was sequenced was PBMCs. These receptors were collected from a man aged 45-65 years in good health and CMV-seronegative.

The J gene is TRBJ2-3, the V gene TRBV5-1, with D possibly matching TRBD1 (5 bases). This CDR3 contains 14 residues. The ends were cut back, 4 bases at V and 3 bases at J, with 12 bases in the middle. CDR1 is SGHRS, CDR2 YFSETQ, per germline. The chain's CDR3 is CASSKDIKTDTQYF. In DNA form, the CDR3 reads TGCGCCAGCAGCAAGGACATAAAAACAGATACGCAGTATTTT.

J is TRBJ1-3 and V is TRBV4-3, with a possible D match to TRBD1 (6 bases). This CDR3 comprises 15 residues. The germline V gene encodes CDR1 LGHNA and CDR2 YSLEER. V lost 0 bases and J lost 4, with 10 bases in between. The CDR3 protein is CASSQEQGAGNTIYF. Written as DNA, the CDR3 is TGCGCCAGCAGCCAAGAACAGGGTGCCGGAAACACCATATATTTT.

The chain employs TRBV13 and TRBJ2-1; D is unclear. V was pared by 3 bases and J by 5 bases, with 5 bases between. This CDR3 spans 12 amino acids. CDR1 is PRHDT, CDR2 FYEKMQ, per germline (reference sequence). CDR3 residues: CASSFVNNEQFF. As DNA, the CDR3 is TGTGCCAGCAGCTTTGTAAACAATGAGCAGTTCTTC.

The chain carries TRBV28 and TRBJ1-2; unclear D gene. Germline V gene lookup returns CDR1 MDHEN and CDR2 SYDVKM. This CDR3 contains 14 residues. V lost 5 bases and J 2 bases, leaving 12 bases between the germline ends. The CDR3 region is CASSPPSENYGYTF. CDR3 in DNA: TGTGCCAGCAGTCCCCCTTCGGAGAACTATGGCTACACCTTC.

This clone appeared once. The CDR3 loop reads CASRPTTGPRGNQPQHF. The CDR3 nucleotides are TGTGCCAGCAGACCCACGACAGGGCCCCGGGGTAATCAGCCCCAGCATTTT. This sequence joins TRBV27 and TRBJ1-5; 7 positions match TRBD1. The CDR3 is 17 residues long. Trimming cost V 6 bases and J 4 bases; bases outside gene matches: 15. CDR1 and CDR2 from the germline V gene are MNHEY and SMNVEV (reference sequence).

The chain combines TRBV7-8 with TRBJ1-5; 10 bases are shared with TRBD1. In germline, CDR1 is SGHVS, CDR2 FQNEAQ. V gave up 1 base and J gave up 7 bases; unmatched junction bases: 10. CDR3 length: 17 amino acids. CDR3 region: CASSLVTGTGDGQPQHF. In DNA form, the CDR3 reads TGTGCCAGCAGCTTAGTTACCGGGACAGGGGATGGCCAGCCCCAGCATTTT.

The chain couples TRBV1 to TRBJ2-7; TRBD2 is the table's D call and was not checked against the DNA. TRBV1 is listed as a pseudogene. This CDR3 is 12 amino acids long. CDR3 in DNA: TGCACCAGCAGCCAACGGCAAGCGGGGGAGTACTTC. Protein product: CTSSQRQAGEYF.

As regards this clone: This sample also contains other DNA sequences that code for the same CDR3. The chain recombines TRBV4-1 with TRBJ1-2; perhaps TRBD1 as D (5 bases). CDR3 length: 13 residues. Per the germline V gene, CDR1 is MGHRA and CDR2 is YSYEKL. V was shortened by 8 bases and J by 6 bases, with 16 bases between the two germline ends. The CDR3 DNA reads TGCGCCAGCGCCTCAGGGAGGGGAGATGGCTACACCTTC. It encodes CASASGRGDGYTF.

V gene TRBV9 combines with J gene TRBJ2-7; tentative D call: TRBD1 (5 bases). CDR3 length: 14 amino acids. Trimming removed 1 base from V and 6 bases from J, with 14 bases in between. Germline CDR1 is SGDLS and CDR2 is YYNGEE. CDR3 residues: CASSVRGRESEQYF. The CDR3 DNA is TGTGCCAGCAGCGTAAGGGGCAGGGAAAGCGAGCAGTACTTC.

The chain has TRBV27 and TRBJ1-4; 7 bases match TRBD1. The CDR3 is 15 residues long. Germline CDR1 and CDR2: MNHEY and SMNVEV (reference sequence). The trim removed 6 bases at V and 8 bases at J, leaving 12 bases unmatched. In DNA, the CDR3 is TGTGCCAGCAGATCTGACAGGGTTGTTGAAGAAAAACTGTTTTTT. It encodes CASRSDRVVEEKLFF.